This TCR beta chain was documented in a study of chemoradiotherapy in HPV16-positive cancers. Study overall: Candidate HPV-specific T-cell clones and common TCR motifs came from functional assays in a couple of HPV16-positive patients.

On this clone: Its antigen is undetermined.

Study conclusions and caveats: Better recurrence-free survival went with HPV-responsive T-cell expansion in HPV16-positive patients.

The method was immunoSEQ multiplex PCR; TCRdb's version includes in-frame clones alone and lacks a portion of them. This sample has around 5,000 clones, with around 96% found just once. Repeated repertoire sampling spanned the course of chemoradiotherapy. The starting material was tumor tissue, obtained from a patient who underwent chemoradiotherapy. This sequence was found in a human donor with HPV-associated anogenital cancer.

The CDR3 loop reads CASSFAAGNTEAFF. The CDR3 nucleotides read TGCGCCAGCAGCTTTGCGGCTGGGAACACTGAAGCTTTCTTT. The rearrangement links TRBV5-1 to TRBJ1-1, with D unclear. Between the trimmed V and J ends, which lost 2 bases and 1 base, there was a span of 9 bases. The CDR3 covers 14 residues. Germline V CDR1 and CDR2: SGHRS, YFSETQ.